The clone carrying this T cell receptor beta chain was recorded at least ten times. This record comes from a study of identical twins. This CDR3 comprises 16 residues. Germline values: CDR1 SGHRS, CDR2 YFSETQ. V gave up 4 bases and J gave up 9 bases; unmatched junction bases: 10. One entry per CDR3 protein, called by TCRdb with MiXCR from the 5' RACE reads. The sample lists about 490,000 distinct CDR3 sequences, roughly 15% occurring once. The data were also submitted as part of a second study, on yellow fever vaccine responses in identical twins.

The sequence was obtained from a woman younger than 30 in good health. The specimen was CD4+ T cells sorted from blood. The V and J genes are TRBV5-1 and TRBJ2-1, with 13 positions matching TRBD2. Here the CDR3 reads CASSEQGLAGVGEQFF. CDR3 nucleotide sequence: TGCGCCAGCAGCGAACAAGGACTAGCGGGGGTCGGTGAGCAGTTCTTC.